These T cell receptor beta chains were read from a single sample in a study of CD8+ T cells in alopecia areata. Data came from immunoSEQ multiplex PCR; TCRdb stores just in-frame clones and leaves some out. The sample shows fewer than 200,000 clones, approximately 56% of them seen only once. Sequenced material: CD4+ T cells sorted from blood, taken at week 0. Receptor source: a human donor with alopecia areata. CDR3s include the opening cysteine and the closing phenylalanine or tryptophan. Each record gives: clone size, J gene, D gene, V gene, CDR3 protein, CDR3 DNA. D genes are given only for firm matches. Clone size is shown for a subset of rows, as once, few, many or a class of expanded clone.

- TRBJ2-3 - TRBV27 CASSWGASTDTQYF TGTGCCAGCAGCTGGGGGGCTAGCACAGATACGCAGTATTTT
- TRBJ2-1 - TRBV5-6 CASRGGSYNEQFF TGTGCCAGCAGGGGGGGCTCCTACAATGAGCAGTTCTTC
- TRBJ1-2 - TRBV28 CASSDPGARGTF TGTGCCAGCAGTGACCCAGGGGCAAGGGGCACCTTC
- TRBJ2-1 TRBD2 TRBV18 CASSPSQAGVTYNEQFF TGTGCCAGCTCACCATCCCAAGCGGGAGTGACCTACAATGAGCAGTTCTTC
- TRBJ1-2 - TRBV6-5 CASSSPGVSGYTF TGTGCCAGCAGTTCCCCCGGGGTGAGCGGCTACACCTTC
few TRBJ1-1 - TRBV29-1 CSVEPGSEAFF TGCAGCGTTGAGCCGGGAAGTGAAGCTTTCTTT
- TRBJ2-5 TRBD2 TRBV30 CAWSVPRIAGWVQETQYF TGTGCCTGGAGTGTTCCCCGGATAGCGGGATGGGTCCAAGAGACCCAGTACTTC
- TRBJ2-2 TRBD1 TRBV10-3 CAIKKGTGGADGELFF TGTGCCATCAAGAAGGGGACAGGGGGCGCCGACGGGGAGCTGTTTTTT
- TRBJ1-2 - TRBV5-6 CASSPLRGGGYTF TGTGCCAGCAGCCCCCTAAGGGGAGGTGGCTACACCTTC
- TRBJ1-6 TRBD1 TRBV7-9 CASSWGQVVGSPLHF TGTGCCAGCAGCTGGGGACAGGTCGTCGGTTCACCCCTCCACTTT
- TRBJ2-7 - TRBV18 CASSPHYEQYF TGTGCCAGCTCACCCCACTACGAGCAGTACTTC
- TRBJ2-5 - TRBV2 CASIGGMDQETQYF TGTGCCAGCATTGGGGGGATGGATCAAGAGACCCAGTACTTC
few TRBJ1-4 - TRBV9 CASSKNRATNEKLFF TGTGCCAGCAGCAAAAACAGGGCAACTAATGAAAAACTGTTTTTT
- TRBJ2-7 - TRBV6-5 CASSYGQIYEQYF TGTGCCAGCAGTTACGGCCAGATCTACGAGCAGTACTTC
- TRBJ1-4 - TRBV30 CAWSDTGKLFF TGTGCCTGGAGTGACACAGGAAAACTGTTTTTT
few TRBJ1-2 - TRBV29-1 CSVELQDTYGYTF TGCAGCGTTGAATTACAGGACACCTATGGCTACACCTTC
- TRBJ1-2 TRBD1 TRBV27 CASSLSRGPNYGYTF TGTGCCAGCAGTTTAAGCAGGGGGCCTAACTATGGCTACACCTTC
- TRBJ1-5 - TRBV7-9 CASSLPNQPQHF TGTGCCAGCAGCTTACCGAATCAGCCCCAGCATTTT
- TRBJ1-1 TRBD1 TRBV25-1 CASSHRGTEAFF TGTGCCAGCAGCCACAGGGGGACTGAAGCTTTCTTT